Listed here is a single TCR beta chain. There is no known antigen for this receptor. No quality values exist for individual bases; no much larger clone is one base distant. CD4+ and CD8+ cells were isolated by positive magnetic bead selection on an AutoMACS, and purity was checked by flow cytometry. After a first flow cytometry screen using a TCR V beta antibody panel, clonal expansions were characterized through TCRB deep sequencing of sorted CD8+ fractions. Peripheral blood mononuclear cells were obtained using density gradient separation with Ficoll-Paque PLUS. DNA was extracted from CD4-enriched, CD8-enriched or PBMC samples with Nucleospin Tissue or Tissue XS kits and quantified with a Qubit 2.0 fluorometer. The sample comes from a study of somatic mutations in cytotoxic T cells in rheumatoid arthritis (dated by TCRdb to about 2017). With respect to the entire study: Peripheral blood (about 32 ml EDTA) was collected from patients immediately after diagnosis and before any treatment began. Some T-cell populations stained with V beta antibodies were sorted by flow on a FACSAria II or Sony SH800 to nearly 100% purity, with sorted V beta1+ cells additionally subjected to TCRB sequencing. To characterize clonality, the study used TCRB deep sequencing while asking whether somatic mutations are carried by expanded CD8+ T-cell clones in newly diagnosed, untreated rheumatoid arthritis. TCRB deep sequencing covered 50 to 75 patients with rheumatoid arthritis along with around 22 healthy controls. The median ages of the patient and control groups were essentially identical.

The immunoSEQ assay was applied to genomic DNA for TCRB CDR3 sequencing. Processing in the source paper ran as follows. When patient CD8+ clones exceeding 1% were checked against published virus-specific TCRB sequences, only a few matched. Nothing other than productive TCRB rearrangements was included in the analyses. Clonality was calculated as a Shannon entropy-based productive clonality index, and a clone was defined by a unique TCRB CDR3 sequence. Repertoire overlap for a pair of samples was computed from each clone's template counts relative to total templates per sample. Flow cytometry-measured V-gene usage correlated with V-gene usage from TCRB sequencing, with a Spearman r of about 0.56. Imported from immuneACCESS, the table was reduced by TCRdb to in-frame sequences with V and J called. These copies leave out some clones; in studies compared against another copy, an unresolved V gene accounts for under half, and the cause of the remainder is not known. The V and J calls and clone size come from that table; D and trimming were worked out from the DNA. Present in this sample are under 12,000 clones, 70% to 85% of which were seen just once. Together, the top ten hold under 9.5% of the sample.

What the work shows at the level of the full study, not this receptor alone: Healthy controls showed no age-related increase in CD8+ clonality, whereas patients did (Spearman r ~ 0.5). In about an eighth of the roughly 65 patients the largest CD8+ clone exceeded 20% of CD8+ cells, and several identical CD8+ TCRB sequences were shared between blood and synovial fluid. Viral specificity could not be ruled out by absence from virus-specific databases, and the antigen targets of the expanded CD8+ clones remained unknown. There was no significant difference in CD8+ T-cell clonality between rheumatoid arthritis patients and age-matched healthy controls.

The sequencing input was CD8+ T cells sorted from blood. This receptor was obtained from an older woman with rheumatoid arthritis.

In nucleotides, the sequence is TGTGCCAGCAGTCCCCTCTTCCCTACAGGGGAACCTGAAGCTTTCTTT. It translates as CASSPLFPTGEPEAFF. The chain is encoded by TRBV27 joined to TRBJ1-1, with 7 junctional bases fitting TRBD1. The CDR3 measures 16 amino acids from cysteine to phenylalanine. Of all the DNA, just the CDR3 is kept, 48 bases in frame from base 1. CDR1 is given as MNHEY and CDR2 as SMNVEV, both from the germline V gene (reference sequence). The V end gives up 5 bases and the J end 6 bases, leaving 15 bases in the junction not matched to a gene.